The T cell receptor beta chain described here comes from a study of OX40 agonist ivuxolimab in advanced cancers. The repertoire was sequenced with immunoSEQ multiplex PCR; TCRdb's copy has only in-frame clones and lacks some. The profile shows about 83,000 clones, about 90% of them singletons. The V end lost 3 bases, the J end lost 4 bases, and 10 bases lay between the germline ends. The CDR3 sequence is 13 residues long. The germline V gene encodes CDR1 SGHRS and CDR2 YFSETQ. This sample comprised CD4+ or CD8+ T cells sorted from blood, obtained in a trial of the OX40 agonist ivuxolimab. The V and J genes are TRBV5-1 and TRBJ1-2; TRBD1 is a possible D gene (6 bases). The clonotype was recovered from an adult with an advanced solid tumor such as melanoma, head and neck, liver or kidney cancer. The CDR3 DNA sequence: TGCGCCAGCAGCTCCAGGGACATCTATGGCTACACCTTC. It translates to CASSSRDIYGYTF.